The present T cell receptor (beta chain) was sequenced within a study of T cells in Graves' hyperthyroidism and ophthalmopathy. Trimming cost V 4 bases and J 9 bases, with 13 bases left between them. The CDR3 has 14 amino acids. Germline V lookup: CDR1 LNHDA, CDR2 SQIVND (reference sequence). This clonotype occurred once. Regions amplified from RNA transcripts were the TCR beta CDR3 regions. The study used the HTBI primer set for a first-round RT-PCR of the TCR CDR3. In TCRdb, the multiplex PCR reads were re-called with MiXCR into one record per CDR3 protein. The data show hundreds of thousands of distinct CDR3 sequences, roughly 16% seen once.

The chain has TRBV19 and TRBJ1-6; possibly TRBD1 for D (5 bases). This sequence was found in a woman aged 25 to 39 with Graves' hyperthyroidism. The sample consisted of blood. The CDR3 DNA follows: TGTGCCAGTAGTAAGGTTCCAGGGTTTTCACCCCTCCACTTT. It specifies CASSKVPGFSPLHF.